Listed below are T cell receptor beta chains from one sample, sequenced in a study of chemoradiotherapy in HPV16-positive cancers. TCRdb's table, derived via immunoSEQ multiplex PCR, lists solely in-frame clones and lacks some. The sample includes under 70,000 clones, over 85% of them seen just once. The specimen was blood, collected from a patient who underwent chemoradiotherapy. These receptors were taken from a human donor with HPV-associated anogenital cancer. The CDR3 runs from the conserved cysteine through the conserved F or W. A D gene is named only where the DNA matches it firmly. Not all rows give a size; the values are once, few, many and, for expanded clones, a class.

clone size,V gene,J gene,D gene,CDR3 DNA,CDR3 protein
-,TRBV7-9,TRBJ2-3,TRBD2,TGTGCCAGCAGCTTAGGGTCCGGGGGGACAGATACGCAGTATTTT,CASSLGSGGTDTQYF
few,TRBV5-6,TRBJ1-4,-,TGTGCCAGCAGCTTGGGACAGTTTAAGGAAAAACTGTTTTTT,CASSLGQFKEKLFF
-,TRBV5-5,TRBJ2-3,TRBD1,TGTGCCAGCAGCTCCGGACAGGGGACAGATACGCAGTATTTT,CASSSGQGTDTQYF
-,TRBV6-1,TRBJ1-4,-,TGTGCCAGCAGCCCGACCCGGAGCCCTAATGAAAAACTGTTTTTT,CASSPTRSPNEKLFF
-,TRBV15,TRBJ2-3,-,TGTGCCACCAGCAGAGATCGGATTAGCACAGATACGCAGTATTTT,CATSRDRISTDTQYF
-,TRBV6-5,TRBJ2-3,-,TGTGCCAGCAGTTACGGTAGCCCAGGGGGCACAGATACGCAGTATTTT,CASSYGSPGGTDTQYF
-,TRBV7-2,TRBJ2-7,TRBD1,TGTGCCAGCAGCTTTGACAGGGGACCCTACGAGCAGTACTTC,CASSFDRGPYEQYF
-,TRBV4-3,TRBJ1-2,-,TGCGCCAGCAGCCAAGTCCGATCGGGAATGAACTATGGCTACACCTTC,CASSQVRSGMNYGYTF
once,TRBV25-1,TRBJ2-5,-,TGTGCCAGCAGTGAATCTCTGGGGGGTCGGGAGACCCAGTACTTC,CASSESLGGRETQYF
-,TRBV5-6,TRBJ1-5,-,TGTGCCAGCAGCTCCGCCGGGGGGGCTCAGCCCCAGCATTTT,CASSSAGGAQPQHF
medium-sized,TRBV4-1,TRBJ2-7,TRBD2,TGCGCCAGCAGCCTGGGGGCTAGCGGGGGGCAAGGGGAGCAGTACTTC,CASSLGASGGQGEQYF
-,TRBV10-3,TRBJ2-5,-,TGTGCCATCAGTGCTAACTCCGGGGGAGCCGGAAAAGAGACCCAGTACTTC,CAISANSGGAGKETQYF
-,TRBV9,TRBJ2-3,TRBD2,TGTGCCAGCAGCGTAGGACTAGCGGTCACACGCACAGATACGCAGTATTTT,CASSVGLAVTRTDTQYF
-,TRBV27,TRBJ2-7,-,TGTGCCAGCAGTCCACTCATAGGACCTTCCCCCCACGAGCAGTACTTC,CASSPLIGPSPHEQYF
-,TRBV5-4,TRBJ2-3,TRBD1,TGTGCCAGCAGCCCCGGGGACAGGGGCACAGATACGCAGTATTTT,CASSPGDRGTDTQYF
-,TRBV4-3,TRBJ1-2,-,TGCGCCAGCAGCCAAGAGTGGGGGAACTATGGCTACACCTTC,CASSQEWGNYGYTF
-,TRBV9,TRBJ2-1,-,TGTGCCGGAATGAGAGGGAGCCCGGGCTTGAATGAGCAGTTCTTC,CAGMRGSPGLNEQFF
-,TRBV6-5,TRBJ1-5,TRBD1,TGTGCCAGCAGTTTTGACAGGGACAATCAGCCCCAGCATTTT,CASSFDRDNQPQHF
-,TRBV15,TRBJ2-1,-,TGTGCCACCAGCAAAGGGGACCCAGCGGTCCATGAGCAGTTCTTC,CATSKGDPAVHEQFF
-,TRBV18,TRBJ1-6,-,TGTGCCAGCTCCTCGGGGGCCAATTCACCCCTCCACTTT,CASSSGANSPLHF
once,TRBV19,TRBJ2-3,TRBD2,TGTGCCAGTAGTTCCTCCCCCGGGACTAGCGGACTAACGCAGTATTTT,CASSSSPGTSGLTQYF
-,TRBV7-7,TRBJ2-2,-,TGTGCTAGCAGCTTAGCGGAGGGGGCAAACACCGGGGAGCTGTTTTTT,CASSLAEGANTGELFF
once,TRBV4-2,TRBJ2-7,-,TGTGCCAGCAGCCAAGCCTCCCCCTACGAGCAGTACTTC,CASSQASPYEQYF
few,TRBV30,TRBJ1-2,-,TGTGCCTGGGGGAATAACTATGGCTACACCTTC,CAWGNNYGYTF
-,TRBV11-2,TRBJ1-1,TRBD1,TGTGCCAGCAGCCCAAGGACAGGGTTGGAGAACACTGAAGCTTTCTTT,CASSPRTGLENTEAFF
-,TRBV5-4,TRBJ2-3,-,TGTGCCAGCAGCTTTAAGGCTGCAGATACGCAGTATTTT,CASSFKAADTQYF
few,TRBV5-1,TRBJ2-3,TRBD2,TGCGCCAGCAGCACGGGGGGTAGCACAGATACGCAGTATTTT,CASSTGGSTDTQYF
-,TRBV19,TRBJ2-1,TRBD2,TGTGCCAGTAGTAACGGACTAGCCTCCTCGGATGAGCAGTTCTTC,CASSNGLASSDEQFF
-,TRBV28,TRBJ2-7,-,TGTGCCAGCACTCCTGGGTCCCTCCTCGAGCAGTACTTC,CASTPGSLLEQYF
-,TRBV18,TRBJ1-3,TRBD1,TGTGCCAGCTCGTGGGACAGCTCTGGAAACACCATATATTTT,CASSWDSSGNTIYF
large,TRBV6-1,TRBJ1-5,-,TGTGCCAGCAGAGCAGGTTATAGCAATCAGCCCCAGCATTTT,CASRAGYSNQPQHF
-,TRBV7-9,TRBJ1-1,TRBD1,TGTGCCAGCAGTTCCCAGGGGGGCGCCACTGAAGCTTTCTTT,CASSSQGGATEAFF
-,TRBV29-1,TRBJ2-3,TRBD2,TGCAGCGTTGAGCCGGGGGGGGATACGCAGTATTTT,CSVEPGGDTQYF
few,TRBV5-4,TRBJ2-2,TRBD2,TGTGCCAGCAAACGGCAGGCTAGCGGGGGAACCGGGGAGCTGTTTTTT,CASKRQASGGTGELFF
-,TRBV4-3,TRBJ1-1,-,TGCGCCAGCAGACGTACAACCCAGCCCCAGGACGCCGAAGCTTTCTTT,CASRRTTQPQDAEAFF
-,TRBV5-4,TRBJ1-3,TRBD1,TGTGCCAGCAGCTATCAGGGGGCTTTTGGAAACACCATATATTTT,CASSYQGAFGNTIYF
-,TRBV18,TRBJ2-7,-,TGTGCCAGCTCCCCGCGGGGAGGATCCTACGAGCAGTACTTC,CASSPRGGSYEQYF
-,TRBV7-2,TRBJ1-1,-,TGTGCCAGCAGCTTATTACAGGGGAACACTGAAGCTTTCTTT,CASSLLQGNTEAFF
few,TRBV10-3,TRBJ2-7,-,TGTGCCATCAGTGAGTCGTCGAGGGTCCTGATCTCCTACGAGCAGTACTTC,CAISESSRVLISYEQYF
once,TRBV12-5,TRBJ2-7,TRBD2,TGTGCTAGTGGTTTGGTACCGACTAGCCGATCCTACGAGCAGTACTTC,CASGLVPTSRSYEQYF
-,TRBV7-2,TRBJ1-2,-,TGTGCCAGCAGCTTATCGACAGAATACTACACCTTC,CASSLSTEYYTF
-,TRBV19,TRBJ1-5,-,TGTGCCAGTAGCGACGGGCAGGGACGCAATCAGCCCCAGCATTTT,CASSDGQGRNQPQHF
-,TRBV9,TRBJ1-6,-,TGTGCCAGCAGCCCCGGTGGCTCCTATAATTCACCCCTCCACTTT,CASSPGGSYNSPLHF
-,TRBV7-2,TRBJ2-7,-,TGTGCCAGCAGCCCTATCGCCCACGAGCAGTACTTC,CASSPIAHEQYF
-,TRBV27,TRBJ1-2,-,TGTGCCAGCAGCCTAAACAGGGAGGGCGGCTACACCTTC,CASSLNREGGYTF